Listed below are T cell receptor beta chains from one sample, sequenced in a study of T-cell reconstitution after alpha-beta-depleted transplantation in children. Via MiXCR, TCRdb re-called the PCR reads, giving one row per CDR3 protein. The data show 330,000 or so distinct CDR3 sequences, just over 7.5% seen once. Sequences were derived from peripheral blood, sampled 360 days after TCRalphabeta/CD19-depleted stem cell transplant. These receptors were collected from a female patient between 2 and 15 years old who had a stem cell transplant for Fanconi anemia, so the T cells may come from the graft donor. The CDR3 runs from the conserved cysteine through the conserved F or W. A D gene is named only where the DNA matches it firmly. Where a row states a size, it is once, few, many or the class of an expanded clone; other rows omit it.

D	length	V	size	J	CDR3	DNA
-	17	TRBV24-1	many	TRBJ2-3	CATSDPRLSRATDTQYF	TGTGCCACCAGTGACCCCCGGTTGTCCAGGGCGACAGATACGCAGTATTTT
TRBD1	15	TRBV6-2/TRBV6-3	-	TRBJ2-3	CASSYLGQGPDTQYF	TGTGCCAGCAGTTACCTCGGACAGGGGCCAGATACGCAGTATTTT
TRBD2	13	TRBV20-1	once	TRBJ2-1	CSAPWASGDEQFF	TGCAGTGCCCCGTGGGCTAGCGGGGATGAGCAGTTCTTC
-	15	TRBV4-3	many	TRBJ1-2	CASSQVRGALNGYTF	TGCGCCAGCAGCCAAGTTCGGGGGGCGCTCAATGGCTACACCTTC
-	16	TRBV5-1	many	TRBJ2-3	CASSLVPSRGGDTQYF	TGCGCCAGCAGCTTGGTGCCCTCCCGAGGAGGAGATACGCAGTATTTT
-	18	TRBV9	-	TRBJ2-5	CASSHFPGAGENQETQYF	TGTGCCAGCAGCCATTTCCCAGGGGCGGGGGAGAACCAAGAGACCCAGTACTTC
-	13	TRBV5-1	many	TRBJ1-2	CASSLGTVYGYTF	TGCGCCAGCAGCCTAGGGACTGTCTATGGCTACACCTTC
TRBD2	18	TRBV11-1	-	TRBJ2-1	CASRYRLAGGSRKDEQFF	TGTGCCAGCAGATATCGGCTAGCGGGGGGTTCGCGAAAGGATGAGCAGTTCTTC
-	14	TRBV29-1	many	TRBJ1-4	CSVAPGPRNEKLFF	TGCAGCGTGGCTCCGGGACCCAGGAATGAAAAACTGTTTTTT
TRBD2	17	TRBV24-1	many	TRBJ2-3	CATSDNLGLASPDTQYF	TGTGCCACCAGTGACAACCTCGGACTAGCGAGCCCAGATACGCAGTATTTT
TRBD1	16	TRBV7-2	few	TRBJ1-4	CASSIPGTGNNEKLFF	TGTGCCAGCAGCATTCCCGGGACAGGGAATAATGAAAAACTGTTTTTT
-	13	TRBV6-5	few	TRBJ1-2	CASRTREYYGYTF	TGTGCCAGCAGGACAAGGGAATACTATGGCTACACCTTC
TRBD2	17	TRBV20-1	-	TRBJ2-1	CSARSSSGGENYNEQFF	TGCAGTGCTAGATCCTCTAGCGGGGGAGAAAATTACAATGAGCAGTTCTTC
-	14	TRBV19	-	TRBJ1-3	CAAGGPISGNTIYF	TGTGCAGCGGGAGGACCGATCTCTGGAAACACCATATATTTT
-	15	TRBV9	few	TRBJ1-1	CASSVVLQGAHEAFF	TGTGCCAGCAGCGTAGTCCTTCAGGGTGCCCATGAAGCTTTCTTT
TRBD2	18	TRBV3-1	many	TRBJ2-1	CASSQDHLLAEGFNEQFF	TGTGCCAGCAGCCAAGACCACCTACTAGCGGAGGGGTTTAATGAGCAGTTCTTC
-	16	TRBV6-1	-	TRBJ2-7	CASSLRVVPGPYEQYF	TGTGCCAGCAGCCTGCGAGTGGTGCCGGGACCCTACGAGCAGTACTTC
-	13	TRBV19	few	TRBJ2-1	CASSILIYNEQFF	TGTGCCAGTAGTATTCTAATTTACAATGAGCAGTTCTTC
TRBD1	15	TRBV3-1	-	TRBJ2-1	CASSPRQGPRDEQFF	TGTGCCAGCAGCCCTCGACAGGGGCCGAGGGATGAGCAGTTCTTC
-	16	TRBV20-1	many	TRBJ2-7	CSARIVGPTNSYEQYF	TGCAGTGCTAGAATTGTGGGACCCACGAACTCCTACGAGCAGTACTTC
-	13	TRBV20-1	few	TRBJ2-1	CSARDGRDNEQFF	TGCAGTGCTAGAGATGGAAGGGACAATGAGCAGTTCTTC
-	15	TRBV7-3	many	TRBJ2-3	CASSRRGDVADTQYF	TGTGCCAGCAGCCGGAGAGGCGACGTTGCAGATACGCAGTATTTT
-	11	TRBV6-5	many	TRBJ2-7	CASSYVHEQYF	TGTGCCAGCAGTTACGTCCACGAGCAGTACTTC
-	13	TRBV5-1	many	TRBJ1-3	CASSGGSGNTIYF	TGCGCCAGCAGCGGGGGGTCCGGAAACACCATATATTTT
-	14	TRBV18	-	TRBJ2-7	CASSPLDGSYEQYF	TGTGCCAGCTCACCTTTGGACGGGTCCTACGAGCAGTACTTC
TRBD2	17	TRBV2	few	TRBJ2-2	CASSEARLAGYTGELFF	TGTGCCAGCAGTGAAGCGAGGCTAGCGGGGTACACCGGGGAGCTGTTTTTT
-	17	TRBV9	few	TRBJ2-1	CASSPEGAHSSYNEQFF	TGTGCCAGCAGCCCAGAGGGAGCTCATAGCTCCTACAATGAGCAGTTCTTC
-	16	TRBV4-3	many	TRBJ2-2	CASSQNLIQGVGELFF	TGCGCCAGCAGCCAAAATTTAATACAGGGAGTCGGGGAGCTGTTTTTT
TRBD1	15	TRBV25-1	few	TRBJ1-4	CASSGGTGSNEKLFF	TGTGCCAGCAGCGGGGGGACAGGGTCTAATGAAAAACTGTTTTTT
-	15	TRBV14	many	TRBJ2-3	CASSQWLDSTDTQYF	TGTGCCAGCAGCCAATGGTTAGACAGCACAGATACGCAGTATTTT
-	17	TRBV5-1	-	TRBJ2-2	CASSLVGWGPNTGELFF	TGCGCCAGCAGCTTGGTCGGCTGGGGGCCGAACACCGGGGAGCTGTTTTTT
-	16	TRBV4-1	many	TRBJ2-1	CASSQDEGGPNNEQFF	TGCGCCAGCAGCCAAGATGAGGGGGGGCCCAACAATGAGCAGTTCTTC
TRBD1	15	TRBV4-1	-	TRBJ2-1	CASSHQGVSYNEQFF	TGCGCCAGCAGCCACCAGGGGGTGTCCTACAATGAGCAGTTCTTC
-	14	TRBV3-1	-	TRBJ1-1	CASSQRGVNTEAFF	TGTGCCAGCAGCCAACGGGGCGTAAACACTGAAGCTTTCTTT
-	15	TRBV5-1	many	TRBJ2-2	CASSLPAPRPGELFF	TGCGCCAGCAGCCTACCGGCACCCCGCCCCGGGGAGCTGTTTTTT
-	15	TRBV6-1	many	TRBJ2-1	CASSDRSGLRNEQFF	TGTGCCAGCAGTGACCGTAGTGGGCTCCGCAATGAGCAGTTCTTC
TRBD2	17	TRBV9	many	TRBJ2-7	CASSVGQSGLGPYEQYF	TGTGCCAGCAGCGTAGGGCAGTCGGGACTAGGCCCCTACGAGCAGTACTTC
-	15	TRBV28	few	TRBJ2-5	CASSLSRWRGETQYF	TGTGCCAGCAGTTTATCCCGTTGGAGGGGGGAGACCCAGTACTTC
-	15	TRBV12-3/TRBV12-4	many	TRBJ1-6	CASSLGTPYNSPLHF	TGTGCCAGCAGTTTAGGGACACCTTATAATTCACCCCTCCACTTT
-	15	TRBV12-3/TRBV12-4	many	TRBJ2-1	CASSLTESSYNEQFF	TGTGCCAGCAGTTTAACAGAGAGCTCCTACAATGAGCAGTTCTTC
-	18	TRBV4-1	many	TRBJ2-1	CASSQRDQGWALNNEQFF	TGCGCCAGCAGCCAGAGAGACCAGGGGTGGGCTCTCAACAATGAGCAGTTCTTC
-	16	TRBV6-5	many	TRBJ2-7	CASSYHLPGSKYEQYF	TGTGCCAGCAGTTACCATCTACCGGGGTCAAAGTACGAGCAGTACTTC
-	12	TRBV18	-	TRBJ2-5	CASSPPEETQYF	TGTGCCAGCTCACCACCGGAAGAGACCCAGTACTTC
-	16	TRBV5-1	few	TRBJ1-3	CASSLYARASGNTIYF	TGCGCCAGCAGCTTGTATGCCAGGGCGTCTGGAAACACCATATATTTT
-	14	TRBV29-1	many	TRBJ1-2	CSGGSQLLDYGYTF	TGCAGCGGGGGATCACAGTTACTCGACTATGGCTACACCTTC
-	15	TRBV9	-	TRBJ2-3	CASSVAGFDTDTQYF	TGTGCCAGCAGCGTAGCGGGTTTTGACACAGATACGCAGTATTTT
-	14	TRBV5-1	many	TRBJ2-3	CASSFLAGPDTQYF	TGCGCCAGCAGCTTTCTGGCGGGCCCAGATACGCAGTATTTT
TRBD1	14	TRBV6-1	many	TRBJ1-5	CASEWDRNNQPQHF	TGTGCCAGCGAGTGGGACAGAAACAATCAGCCCCAGCATTTT
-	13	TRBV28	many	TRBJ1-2	CASSLAGWRGYTF	TGTGCCAGCAGTTTAGCGGGGTGGCGGGGCTACACCTTC
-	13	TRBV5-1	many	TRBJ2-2	CASSHSRTGELFF	TGCGCCAGCAGCCACTCCCGGACCGGGGAGCTGTTTTTT
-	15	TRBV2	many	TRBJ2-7	CASSVGVADFYEQYF	TGTGCCAGCAGTGTCGGCGTAGCGGACTTTTACGAGCAGTACTTC
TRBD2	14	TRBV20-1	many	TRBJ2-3	CSATSGRAKDTQYF	TGCAGTGCTACTAGCGGGAGGGCCAAAGATACGCAGTATTTT
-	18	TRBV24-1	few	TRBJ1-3	CATSDFLLVSSSGNTIYF	TGTGCCACCAGTGATTTTTTGCTTGTGTCGTCCTCTGGAAACACCATATATTTT